A single sample is the source of the 15 T cell receptor beta chains below, sequenced in a study of T cell repertoires in cytomegalovirus infection. TCRdb reanalysed the reads using MiXCR and keeps one entry per CDR3 protein. The repertoire holds just under 550,000 distinct CDR3 sequences, around 27% seen once, with around 13% in the top ten. The material sequenced was PBMCs. The receptors were sampled from a human donor in good health (CMV status not recorded). Some clones in this sample may be carry-over from other donors' samples.

V and J are TRBV5-4 and TRBJ2-7, with 10 bases fitting TRBD1. V was clipped by 4 bases and J by 7 bases; unmatched bases: 8. The germline gives CDR1 SGHNT, CDR2 YYREEE (reference sequence). The CDR3 loop spans 14 amino acids. CDR3 nucleotide sequence: TGTGCCAGCAGCCCGGGACAGGGGCGAACGGAGCAGTACTTC. This codes for CASSPGQGRTEQYF.

The chain joins TRBV4-2 to TRBJ2-1; 13 nucleotides line up with TRBD2. Per germline, CDR1 LGHNA and CDR2 YNFKEQ. V dropped 1 base and J dropped 7; count of bases not matched to a gene: 7. The CDR3 sequence is 17 residues long. The CDR3 DNA sequence: TGTGCCAGCAGCCAAGCTGGCGGGACTAGCGGGAAGAATGAGCAGTTCTTC. Amino acids: CASSQAGGTSGKNEQFF.

The genes are TRBV10-2 and TRBJ1-1, with a possible D match to TRBD1 (5 bases). The germline V gene encodes CDR1 WSHSY and CDR2 SAAADI. The V end lost 4 bases, the J end lost 5 bases, and 14 bases lay between the germline ends. CDR3 length: 14 residues. CDR3 DNA: TGCGCCAGCAGTGGCGGGCAGGGTGAAACTGAAGCTTTCTTT. It specifies CASSGGQGETEAFF.

This chain links TRBV4-1 with TRBJ2-1; 11 bases match TRBD2. CDR1 is MGHRA, CDR2 YSYEKL, per germline. V shed 2 bases, J shed 9 bases, and the junction held 6 bases outside the gene matches. The CDR3 is 15 residues long. For the CDR3, the DNA is TGCGCCAGCAGCCAAACGACTAGCGGGAAAGGTGAGCAGTTCTTC. Amino acids: CASSQTTSGKGEQFF.

This clonotype came up many times. The chain uses TRBV12-5 and TRBJ2-1, with unresolved D. This CDR3 region has 13 residues. The V end lost 0 bases, the J end lost 9 bases, and 9 bases lay between the germline ends. Germline-derived CDR1 and CDR2 are LGHNT and FRNRAP. CDR3 loop: CASGLVTWGEQFF. Here the CDR3 DNA reads TGTGCTAGTGGTTTGGTAACTTGGGGTGAGCAGTTCTTC. The variable domain in full, completed from reference TRBV12-5 and TRBJ2-1, reads DARVTQTPRHKVTEMGQEVTMRCQPILGHNTVFWYRQTMMQGLELLAYFRNRAPLDDSGMPKDRFSAEMPDATLATLKIQPSEPRDSAVYFCASGLVTWGEQFFGPGTRLTVL.

The chain employs TRBV5-5 and TRBJ2-7; the match to TRBD2 covers 12 bases. The CDR3 totals 16 residues. Germline V gene lookup returns CDR1 SGHKS and CDR2 YYEKEE (reference sequence). The trim removed 3 bases at V and 4 bases at J, leaving 8 bases unmatched. The CDR3 protein is CASSSRLAGVLYEQYF. CDR3 in DNA: TGTGCCAGCAGCTCCCGACTAGCGGGAGTCCTATACGAGCAGTACTTC.

The chain carries TRBV7-3 and TRBJ1-2, with 8 nucleotides matching TRBD1. This CDR3 has 16 residues. Germline V gene data show CDR1 as SGHTA and CDR2 as FQGTGA. V shed 5 bases, J shed 4 bases, and the junction held 12 bases outside the gene matches. The CDR3 reads CASSRIQGAQAYGYTF. CDR3 DNA sequence: TGTGCCAGCAGCCGGATTCAGGGGGCGCAGGCCTATGGCTACACCTTC.

This chain connects TRBV3-1 to TRBJ2-3; D call uncertain. Germline V gene sequence: CDR1 LGHDT, CDR2 YNNKEL (reference sequence). V was pared by 0 bases and J by 6 bases, with 10 bases between. The length of the CDR3 is 14 residues. The CDR3 DNA reads as TGTGCCAGCAGCCAAGATCTTTCGAGGGATACGCAGTATTTT. It translates to CASSQDLSRDTQYF.

This clonotype turned up a few times. The rearrangement links TRBV24-1 to TRBJ1-5; 7 bases agree with TRBD1. Germline CDR1 KGHDR, CDR2 SFDVKD. The CDR3 consists of 16 residues. Germline trimming cut 3 bases from V and 1 base from J; bases unmatched to any gene: 5. In DNA form, the CDR3 reads TGTGCCACCAGTGATCCGAACAGGGGAAGCAATCAGCCCCAGCATTTT. The encoded protein is CATSDPNRGSNQPQHF.

The chain combines TRBV15 with TRBJ2-1, with 10 bases aligning to TRBD1. The CDR3 has 14 residues. Germline V lookup: CDR1 LNHNV, CDR2 YYDKDF (reference sequence). V trimming: 3 bases; J trimming: 7 bases; junction bases outside the gene matches: 3. The CDR3 bases are TGTGCCACCAGCAGTGGGACAGGGGTTAATGAGCAGTTCTTC. This codes for CATSSGTGVNEQFF.

This clonotype showed up many times. The DNA for the CDR3 is TGTGCCAGCAGCTTTAGCGGTGGGGGTACAGATACGCAGTATTTT. Translated: CASSFSGGGTDTQYF. The gene calls are TRBV7-2 and TRBJ2-3; tentative D call: TRBD2 (6 bases). The V gene's germline CDR1 is SGHTA and CDR2 FQGNSA. V lost 3 bases, J lost 3 bases, and 13 bases lay in between. The CDR3 is 15 residues long.

This chain connects TRBV4-2 to TRBJ1-3; no clear D gene. In germline, CDR1 is LGHNA, CDR2 YNFKEQ. Deletions cut 3 bases from V and 0 bases from J, with 12 bases between. This CDR3 is 16 amino acids long. The CDR3 protein is CASSQLGPSSGNTIYF. DNA of the CDR3: TGTGCCAGCAGCCAGCTCGGGCCGAGCTCTGGAAACACCATATATTTT.

This clonotype came up a few times. V and J are TRBV19 and TRBJ2-7; 10 nucleotides agree with TRBD2. Germline V gene data show CDR1 as LNHDA and CDR2 as SQIVND (reference sequence). CDR3 length: 14 residues. The V segment lost 9 bases and the J segment 3 bases; nucleotides outside the gene matches: 8. CDR3 sequence (DNA): TGTGCCAGAAAACCTAGCGGGAGACTCTACGAGCAGTACGTC. It codes for CARKPSGRLYEQYV.

This clonotype turned up a few times. The chain couples TRBV28 to TRBJ1-2; no firm D call. The length of the CDR3 is 10 residues. Trimming left V 6 bases short and J 6 bases short, with 5 bases between. Looked up from germline, CDR1 is MDHEN and CDR2 is SYDVKM. CDR3 protein: CASRSNGYTF. Here the CDR3 DNA reads TGTGCCAGCAGGTCGAATGGCTACACCTTC.

This chain joins TRBV2 and TRBJ2-7; 7 bases match TRBD2. The germline V gene encodes CDR1 SNHLY and CDR2 FYNNEI. The J segment lost 4 bases and the V segment lost 8 bases, leaving 11 bases of the junction unmatched. This CDR3 comprises 14 residues. The CDR3 protein is CASFSGYKPYEQYF. In DNA form, the CDR3 reads TGTGCCAGCTTTAGCGGGTACAAACCATACGAGCAGTACTTC.